The T cell receptor beta chain described here comes from a study of vaccination effects on CD4 cells after COVID-19. Concerning this clone itself: Its matching antigen is unknown.

Germline CDR1 reads LNHDA; CDR2 reads SQIVND (reference sequence). The CDR3 runs to 16 residues. V lost 1 base, J lost 1 base, and 11 bases lay in between. Libraries were prepared by immunoSEQ multiplex PCR; TCRdb keeps only in-frame clonotypes and omits some of them. The profile covers around 46,000 clones, with roughly four fifths appearing a single time and over 25% taken by the ten largest. Study-wide results and limits: Only a few convalescent patients and no early post-infection timepoints featured in the study. Convalescents showed post-vaccine spike-reactive clones that were mainly new vaccine-induced clones.

Ahead of sequencing, the ViraFEST assay grew antigen-specific CD4+ T cells using viral peptide pools. Subsequent to less than twelve days of culture, CD4+ T cells were isolated. The person's infection with SARS-CoV-2, confirmed by PCR, took place between March and December 2020. After 1.5 million to 2 million PBMC were placed in each well, they were cultured with 8.5 to 10 IU/ml IL-2 and 10 ug/ml peptides. Fresh IL-2-containing medium replaced half the medium on days 3 and 7. Sequences were derived from CD4+ T cells from PBMCs cultured with a peptide pool, sampled before COVID-19 vaccination. This chain joins TRBV19 and TRBJ1-5; possibly TRBD1 for D (5 bases). The TCR sequence derives from a human donor who had a prior SARS-CoV-2 infection. CDR3 sequence reads: CASSIGRGASNQPQHF. The DNA for the CDR3 is TGTGCCAGTAGTATAGGCCGGGGCGCGAGCAATCAGCCCCAGCATTTT.